The next 25 T cell receptor beta chains were all read from a single sample in a study of Ad26.COV2.S vaccination and SARS-CoV-2 variants. Treatment reported: some 19 received Ad26.COV2.S at low or high dose, single or two shots; 5 received placebo; per-sample allocation not given. Sample collection was performed on day 63 after the first vaccine or placebo injection. Only in-frame clones appear in the TCRdb table, and some are missing; sequencing was by immunoSEQ multiplex PCR. The sample consists of over 400,000 clones, 89% of them appearing once. This specimen consisted of peripheral blood, obtained in a trial of Ad26.COV2.S vaccine versus placebo. These receptors were taken from a person aged 18-65 years who received the Ad26.COV2.S COVID-19 vaccine or a placebo.

V usage is TRBV7-3 and J usage is TRBJ2-7; D call uncertain. CDR1 is SGHTA and CDR2 is FQGTGA in the germline V gene. The CDR3 has 13 residues. Trimming took 4 bases from V and 4 from J, leaving 11 bases between them. This chain's CDR3 is CASSSPRRYEQYV. The CDR3 nucleotides read TGTGCCAGCAGCTCTCCCCGCAGATACGAGCAGTACGTC.

The rearrangement uses TRBV5-1 and TRBJ1-4; 10 bases fit TRBD1. Trimming at V came to 3 bases and at J to 6 bases, leaving 8 bases not matched to a gene. Per the germline V gene, CDR1 is SGHRS and CDR2 is YFSETQ. There are 16 residues in the CDR3. The CDR3 here is CASSYTSGTGDEKLFF. The DNA for the CDR3 is TGCGCCAGCAGCTACACCTCCGGGACAGGGGATGAAAAACTGTTTTTT.

The CDR3 sequence is CASSYVTGWNTEAFF. The CDR3 DNA reads as TGTGCCAGCAGTTACGTAACCGGCTGGAACACTGAAGCTTTCTTT. V gene TRBV6-5 combines with J gene TRBJ1-1; D is unresolved. V shed 2 bases and J shed 1 base, with 11 bases lying between them. CDR1 is MNHEY and CDR2 is SVGAGI in the germline V gene. The CDR3 runs 15 residues.

The V gene is TRBV25-1, the J gene TRBJ2-3; tentative D call: TRBD2 (6 bases). This CDR3 is built from 17 residues. Trimming pared 3 bases from V and 0 bases from J, leaving 16 bases between. Germline CDR1 and CDR2: MGHDK and SYGVNS. The CDR3 DNA sequence: TGTGCCAGCAGTGACGGGGACTTACTTTTTAGCACAGATACGCAGTATTTT. It specifies CASSDGDLLFSTDTQYF.

The chain carries TRBV24-1 and TRBJ2-7, with D perhaps TRBD2 (6 bases). V lost 7 bases and J lost 4, with 19 bases in between. This CDR3 has 15 amino acids. The germline V gene has CDR1 KGHDR and CDR2 SFDVKD. CDR3 nucleotides: TGTGCCACCAGGGAGCCCCCGGGACTCAGGTACGAGCAGTACGTC. The encoded protein is CATREPPGLRYEQYV.

Only one count was recorded for this clone. J is TRBJ1-3 and V is TRBV9, with D uncertain. The CDR3 is made up of 15 amino acids. CDR1 is SGDLS, CDR2 YYNGEE, per germline. The V end lost 0 bases, the J end lost 0 bases, and 7 bases lay between the germline ends. The CDR3 loop is CASSVEGISGNTIYF. In DNA form, the CDR3 reads TGTGCCAGCAGCGTAGAGGGTATCTCTGGAAACACCATATATTTT.

V usage is TRBV7-8 and J usage is TRBJ1-5; 7 nucleotides agree with TRBD1. The CDR3 is 16 amino acids. After removal of 3 bases from V and 2 bases from J, the junction contained 7 bases not matched to a gene. Per germline, CDR1 SGHVS and CDR2 FQNEAQ. CDR3 DNA sequence: TGTGCCAGCAGCTTTTTACAGGGGATCCGCAATCAGCCCCAGCATTTT. It is translated as CASSFLQGIRNQPQHF.

The table lists this clone with a count of one. The J gene is TRBJ1-2, the V gene TRBV19; the D gene is possibly TRBD1 (5 bases). This CDR3 has 16 amino acids. Trimming stripped 1 base from V and 3 bases from J, with 15 bases between. Germline loops: CDR1 LNHDA, CDR2 SQIVND (reference sequence). The CDR3 DNA reads as TGTGCCAGTAGTATAGCCTTAAGGGGCCCGGACTATGGCTACACCTTC. Its translation: CASSIALRGPDYGYTF.

The chain has TRBV25-1 and TRBJ2-5; D ambiguous. This CDR3 region has 13 residues. CDR1 is MGHDK and CDR2 is SYGVNS in the germline V gene. Trimming took 3 bases from V and 2 from J, leaving 7 bases between them. CDR3 coding DNA: TGTGCCAGCAGTGATTATGGGCAAGAGACCCAGTACTTC. It translates to CASSDYGQETQYF.

The chain combines TRBV10-2 with TRBJ1-1, with D perhaps matching TRBD1 (5 bases). The CDR3 consists of 11 residues. Germline V CDR1 and CDR2: WSHSY, SAAADI. V lost 10 bases and J lost 8, with 14 bases in between. The CDR3 coding sequence is TGCGCCACCCAGGGCGCAGGCGAAGCTTTCTTT. Translating it yields CATQGAGEAFF.

The chain couples TRBV7-2 to TRBJ2-3; possibly TRBD1 for D (6 bases). CDR3 length: 15 amino acids. The germline CDR1 and CDR2 sequences are SGHTA and FQGNSA. With 6 bases removed from V and 0 bases from J, the gap between germline ends came to 13 bases. The CDR3 sequence is CASSPRGSSTDTQYF. For the CDR3, the DNA is TGTGCCAGCAGTCCAAGGGGGTCCAGCACAGATACGCAGTATTTT. The whole variable domain, filled in from reference TRBV7-2 and TRBJ2-3, reads GAGVSQSPSNKVTEKGKDVELRCDPISGHTALYWYRQSLGQGLEFLIYFQGNSAPDKSGLPSDRFSAERTGGSVSTLTIQRTQQEDSAVYLCASSPRGSSTDTQYFGPGTRLTVL.

CDR3: CASSIVVSYNQPQHF. The CDR3, as DNA: TGTGCCAGTAGTATAGTTGTAAGTTACAATCAGCCCCAGCATTTT. This chain connects TRBV19 to TRBJ1-5; D uncertain. Per germline, CDR1 LNHDA and CDR2 SQIVND (reference sequence). V gave up 1 base and J gave up 3 bases, with 10 bases separating them. The CDR3 is 15 amino acids.

The CDR3 sequence is CASSPLGGVGEQFF. The CDR3 DNA follows: TGCGCCAGCAGCCCCCTCGGGGGGGTAGGGGAGCAGTTCTTC. The rearrangement links TRBV5-1 to TRBJ2-1, with 8 nucleotides matching TRBD2. Looked up from germline, CDR1 is SGHRS and CDR2 is YFSETQ. The V segment lost 4 bases and the J segment 10 bases; nucleotides outside the gene matches: 10. The CDR3 consists of 14 residues.

The chain couples TRBV19 to TRBJ1-1; weak D call: TRBD1 (5 bases). Trimming took off 5 bases at V and 3 bases at J, with 16 bases between the two ends. Germline CDR1 is LNHDA and CDR2 is SQIVND (reference sequence). The length of the CDR3 is 15 residues. CDR3 DNA sequence: TGTGCCAGTAGTGATACCGCCGACAGAGACACTGAAGCTTTCTTT. Translation gives CASSDTADRDTEAFF.

The chain employs TRBV5-4 and TRBJ1-4; 8 positions match TRBD1. V gave up 4 bases and J gave up 6 bases; unmatched junction bases: 8. Per germline, CDR1 SGHNT and CDR2 YYREEE (reference sequence). The CDR3 length is 15 residues. DNA of the CDR3: TGTGCCAGCAGCCTCTGGACAGGGAGGGATGAAAAACTGTTTTTT. Translated, it gives CASSLWTGRDEKLFF.

This sequence joins TRBV2 and TRBJ1-2; D gene ambiguous. The V and J ends lost 3 bases and 3 bases respectively, with 5 bases between them. The CDR3 is 12 residues long. Germline V gene data show CDR1 as SNHLY and CDR2 as FYNNEI. The CDR3 DNA reads TGTGCCAGCAGTGAGCCGGACTATGGCTACACCTTC. Its translation is CASSEPDYGYTF.

The CDR3 nucleotides read TGTGCCACCAGTGATTCGACCTGGGGGGCTAGTCAGCCCCAGCATTTT. As protein: CATSDSTWGASQPQHF. The chain recombines TRBV24-1 with TRBJ1-5; perhaps TRBD1 as D (6 bases). This CDR3 region has 16 residues. Trimming took off 2 bases at V and 6 bases at J, with 16 bases between the two ends. From germline, CDR1 is KGHDR and CDR2 SFDVKD.

This chain uses TRBV12-3 or TRBV12-4 with TRBJ2-7; D unclear. The length of the CDR3 is 12 residues. V lost 1 base and J 4 bases, leaving 5 bases between the germline ends. CDR3 in amino acids: CASSLDEYEQYF. CDR3 nucleotides: TGTGCCAGCAGTTTAGATGAGTACGAGCAGTACTTC.

The rearrangement uses TRBV5-1 and TRBJ1-1; possible D gene TRBD1, 6 bases. V was clipped by 4 bases and J by 5 bases, with 27 bases between them. The CDR3 runs 18 residues. Per germline, CDR1 SGHRS and CDR2 YFSETQ. The CDR3 region is CASSQKGPGARGRTEAFF. The CDR3 nucleotides are TGCGCCAGCAGCCAAAAGGGTCCGGGGGCGCGTGGACGGACTGAAGCTTTCTTT.

This chain links TRBV5-1 with TRBJ1-6; no reliable D call. The V end was cut by 0 bases, the J end by 7 bases, with 11 bases between. The CDR3 is made up of 15 amino acids. The germline CDR1 and CDR2 sequences are SGHRS and YFSETQ. Here the CDR3 reads CASSLVSVENSPLHF. As DNA, the CDR3 is TGCGCCAGCAGCTTGGTGTCGGTCGAGAATTCACCCCTCCACTTT.

The chain is built from TRBV19 and TRBJ1-5; D is ambiguous. Germline loops: CDR1 LNHDA, CDR2 SQIVND (reference sequence). V lost 3 bases and J 1 base, leaving 10 bases between the germline ends. The CDR3 consists of 15 residues. The CDR3 coding sequence is TGTGCCAGTAGTATTGTTCCTGGGAGCAATCAGCCCCAGCATTTT. It specifies CASSIVPGSNQPQHF.

This chain uses TRBV11-3 with TRBJ2-2; 7 bases agree with TRBD1. This CDR3 region has 15 residues. Germline CDR1 and CDR2: SGHNT and YENEEA. Losses at the gene ends were 5 bases for V and 8 bases for J; bases not matched to a gene: 11. Here the CDR3 reads CASSLQTGQEGELFF. As DNA, the CDR3 is TGTGCCAGCAGCCTCCAGACCGGACAGGAAGGGGAGCTGTTTTTT. The entire variable domain, with the rest obtained from reference TRBV11-3 and TRBJ2-2, is as follows: EAGVVQSPRYKIIEKKQPVAFWCNPISGHNTLYWYLQNLGQGPELLIRYENEEAVDDSQLPKDRFSAERLKGVDSTLKIQPAELGDSAVYLCASSLQTGQEGELFFGEGSRLTVL.

The V call is TRBV6-1, the J call TRBJ2-3, with 8 bases matching TRBD2. V shed 1 base, J shed 5 bases, and the junction held 8 bases outside the gene matches. The CDR3 totals 16 residues. CDR1 and CDR2 (germline): MNHNS, SASEGT. The CDR3 DNA follows: TGTGCCAGCAGTGAAGTTTGGGGCGGGGGGAGAGATACGCAGTATTTT. It codes for CASSEVWGGGRDTQYF.

This clone was detected once. V and J are TRBV5-1 and TRBJ2-2, with 7 bases lining up with TRBD1. CDR1 SGHRS and CDR2 YFSETQ come from the germline V gene. The CDR3 loop spans 16 amino acids. V was clipped by 0 bases and J by 3 bases; unmatched bases: 5. CDR3: CASSLGTGEYTGELFF. The CDR3 nucleotides read TGCGCCAGCAGCTTGGGTACAGGGGAATACACCGGGGAGCTGTTTTTT.

The genes are TRBV11-2 and TRBJ2-7; D is unclear. This CDR3 spans 13 amino acids. V dropped 2 bases and J dropped 4 bases, with 9 bases sitting between them. Germline lookup yields CDR1 SGHAT and CDR2 FQNNGV. As DNA, the CDR3 is TGTGCCAGCAGCTTATTGAGAAGTTACGAGCAGTACTTC. Protein sequence: CASSLLRSYEQYF.